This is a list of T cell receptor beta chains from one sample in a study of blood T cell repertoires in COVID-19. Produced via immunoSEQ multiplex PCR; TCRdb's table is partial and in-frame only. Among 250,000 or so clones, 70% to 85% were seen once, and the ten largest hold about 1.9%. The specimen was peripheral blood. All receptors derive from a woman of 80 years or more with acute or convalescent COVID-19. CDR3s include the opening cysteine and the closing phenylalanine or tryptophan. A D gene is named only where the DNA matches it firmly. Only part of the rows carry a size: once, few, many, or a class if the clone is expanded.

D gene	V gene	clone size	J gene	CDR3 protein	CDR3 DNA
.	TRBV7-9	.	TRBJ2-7	CASSFMAGGYEQYF	TGTGCCAGCAGCTTTATGGCCGGCGGATACGAGCAGTACTTC
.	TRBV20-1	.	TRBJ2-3	CSASISITDTQYF	TGCAGTGCTAGTATTTCTATCACAGATACGCAGTATTTT
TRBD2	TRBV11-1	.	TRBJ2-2	CASSSTAGGRGELFF	TGTGCCAGCAGCTCGACGGCGGGGGGCCGTGGGGAGCTGTTTTTT
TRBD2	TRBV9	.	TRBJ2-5	CASSGTSQETQYF	TGTGCCAGCAGCGGGACTAGCCAGGAGACCCAGTACTTC
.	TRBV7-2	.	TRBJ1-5	CASSLGENSNQPQHF	TGTGCCAGCAGCTTAGGAGAGAATAGCAATCAGCCCCAGCATTTT
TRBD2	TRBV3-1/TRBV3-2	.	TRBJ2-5	CASSQDRGLAGMFKTQYF	TGTGCCAGCAGCCAAGATAGGGGACTAGCGGGAATGTTTAAGACCCAGTACTTC
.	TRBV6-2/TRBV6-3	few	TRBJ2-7	CASSYRQGGGSYEQYF	TGTGCCAGCAGTTACCGACAGGGAGGAGGTTCCTACGAGCAGTACTTC
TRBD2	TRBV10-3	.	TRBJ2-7	CAILDRDRGPGGGEQYF	TGTGCCATCCTCGATAGGGACCGGGGACCGGGAGGGGGCGAGCAGTACTTC
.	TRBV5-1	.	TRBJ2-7	CASSLDLYEQYF	TGCGCCAGCAGCTTGGACCTATACGAGCAGTACTTC
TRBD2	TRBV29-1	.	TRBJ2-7	CSVRTSVSSYEQYF	TGCAGCGTTCGGACTAGCGTAAGCTCCTACGAGCAGTACTTC
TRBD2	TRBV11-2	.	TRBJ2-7	CASSGSGSPYEQYF	TGTGCCAGCAGCGGTAGCGGGTCTCCCTACGAGCAGTACTTC